This record concerns one TCR beta chain sequence. Germline loops: CDR1 SEHNR, CDR2 FQNEAQ (reference sequence). The V gene end was trimmed by 5 bases and the J gene end by 12 bases; junction bases not matched to a gene: 11. The length of the CDR3 is 13 residues. These data originate in a study of T cell changes during pregnancy in multiple sclerosis. Data came from immunoSEQ multiplex PCR; TCRdb stores just in-frame clones and leaves some out. The sample carries tens of thousands of clones, about 93% recorded once. The input for sequencing was CD4+ T cells from peripheral blood mononuclear cells, taken after pregnancy. The receptor's source is a female donor with multiple sclerosis, enrolled in a pregnancy study. The chain links TRBV7-9 to TRBJ1-1; 8 bases agree with TRBD1. CDR3 protein: CASSILSRQGTFF. The CDR3 DNA reads TGTGCCAGCAGCATCCTTTCGCGACAGGGGACTTTCTTT.